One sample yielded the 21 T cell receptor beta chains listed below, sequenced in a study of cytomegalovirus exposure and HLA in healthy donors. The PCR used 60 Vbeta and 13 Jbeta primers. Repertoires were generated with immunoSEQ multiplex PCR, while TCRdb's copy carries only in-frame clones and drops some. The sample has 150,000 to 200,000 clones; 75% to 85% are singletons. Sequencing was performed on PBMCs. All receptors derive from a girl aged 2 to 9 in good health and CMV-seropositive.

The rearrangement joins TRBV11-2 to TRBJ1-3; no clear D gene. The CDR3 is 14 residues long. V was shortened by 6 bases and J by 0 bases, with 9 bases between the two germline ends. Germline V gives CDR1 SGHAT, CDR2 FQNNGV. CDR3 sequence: CASSRQISGNTIYF. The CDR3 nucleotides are TGTGCCAGCAGTCGTCAGATCTCTGGAAACACCATATATTTT. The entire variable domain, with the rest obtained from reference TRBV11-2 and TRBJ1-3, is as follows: EAGVAQSPRYKIIEKRQSVAFWCNPISGHATLYWYQQILGQGPKLLIQFQNNGVVDDSQLPKDRFSAERLKGVDSTLKIQPAKLEDSAVYLCASSRQISGNTIYFGEGSWLTVV.

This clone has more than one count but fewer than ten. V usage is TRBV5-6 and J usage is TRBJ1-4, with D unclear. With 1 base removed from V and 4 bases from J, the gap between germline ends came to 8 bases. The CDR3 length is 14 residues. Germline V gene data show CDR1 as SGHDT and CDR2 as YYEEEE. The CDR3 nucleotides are TGTGCCAGCAGCTTGTGGAGGGTTAATGAAAAACTGTTTTTT. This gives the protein CASSLWRVNEKLFF.

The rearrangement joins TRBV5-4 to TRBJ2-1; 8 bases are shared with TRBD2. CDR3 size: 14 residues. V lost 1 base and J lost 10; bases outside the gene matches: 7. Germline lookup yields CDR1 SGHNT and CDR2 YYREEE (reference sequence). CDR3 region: CASSLWREEGEQFF. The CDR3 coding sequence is TGTGCCAGCAGCTTGTGGCGGGAGGAGGGGGAGCAGTTCTTC.

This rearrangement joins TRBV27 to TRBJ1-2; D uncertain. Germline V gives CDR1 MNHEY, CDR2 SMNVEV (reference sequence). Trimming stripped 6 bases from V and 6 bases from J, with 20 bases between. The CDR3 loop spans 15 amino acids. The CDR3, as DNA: TGTGCCAGCAGAACCGGAGGGAATCGAGTCAATGGCTACACCTTC. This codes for CASRTGGNRVNGYTF.

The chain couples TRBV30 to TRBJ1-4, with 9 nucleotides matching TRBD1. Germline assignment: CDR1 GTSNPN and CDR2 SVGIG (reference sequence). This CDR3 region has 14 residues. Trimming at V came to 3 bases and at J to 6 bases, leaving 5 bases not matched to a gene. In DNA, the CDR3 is TGTGCCTGGAGCCCCGGGACAGGGTATGAAAAACTGTTTTTT. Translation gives CAWSPGTGYEKLFF.

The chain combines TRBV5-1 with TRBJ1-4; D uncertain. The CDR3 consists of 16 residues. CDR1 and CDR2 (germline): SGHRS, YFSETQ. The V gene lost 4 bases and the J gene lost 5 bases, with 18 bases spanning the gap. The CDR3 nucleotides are TGCGCCAGCAGCCCCGAGGGCCGGGGAAGGAATGAAAAACTGTTTTTT. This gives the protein CASSPEGRGRNEKLFF.

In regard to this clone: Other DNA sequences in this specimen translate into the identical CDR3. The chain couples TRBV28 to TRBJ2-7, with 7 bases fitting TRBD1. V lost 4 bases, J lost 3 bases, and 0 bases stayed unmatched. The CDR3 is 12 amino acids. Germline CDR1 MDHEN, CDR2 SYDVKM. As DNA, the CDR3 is TGTGCCAGCAGTTCAGGGGGCTACGAGCAGTACTTC. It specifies CASSSGGYEQYF.

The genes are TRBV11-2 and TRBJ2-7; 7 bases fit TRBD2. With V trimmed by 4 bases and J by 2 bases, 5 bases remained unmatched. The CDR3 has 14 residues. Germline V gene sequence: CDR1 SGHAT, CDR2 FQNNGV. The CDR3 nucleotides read TGTGCCAGCAGCTGGACTAGTCGACCCTACGAGCAGTACTTC. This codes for CASSWTSRPYEQYF. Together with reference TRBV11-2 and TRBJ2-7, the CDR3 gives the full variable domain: EAGVAQSPRYKIIEKRQSVAFWCNPISGHATLYWYQQILGQGPKLLIQFQNNGVVDDSQLPKDRFSAERLKGVDSTLKIQPAKLEDSAVYLCASSWTSRPYEQYFGPGTRLTVT.

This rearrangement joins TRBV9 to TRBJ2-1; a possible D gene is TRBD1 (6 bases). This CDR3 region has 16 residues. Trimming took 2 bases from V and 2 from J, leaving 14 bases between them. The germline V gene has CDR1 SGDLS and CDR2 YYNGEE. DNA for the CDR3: TGTGCCAGCAGCGTCCGGGACACCGATCCCTACAATGAGCAGTTCTTC. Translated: CASSVRDTDPYNEQFF.

CDR3: CASSVDRRQGAYGYTF. DNA for the CDR3: TGTGCCAGCAGCGTAGACCGACGACAGGGAGCCTATGGCTACACCTTC. This rearrangement joins TRBV9 to TRBJ1-2, with TRBD1 matching over 7 bases. Germline values: CDR1 SGDLS, CDR2 YYNGEE. The CDR3 is made up of 16 amino acids. V shed 0 bases, J shed 4 bases, and the junction held 9 bases outside the gene matches.

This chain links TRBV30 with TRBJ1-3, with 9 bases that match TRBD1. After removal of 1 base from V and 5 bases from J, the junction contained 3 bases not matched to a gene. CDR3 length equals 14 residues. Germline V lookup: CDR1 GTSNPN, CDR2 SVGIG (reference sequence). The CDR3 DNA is TGTGCCTGGAGTGGGACAGGGGTAAGAAACACCATATATTTT. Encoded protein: CAWSGTGVRNTIYF.

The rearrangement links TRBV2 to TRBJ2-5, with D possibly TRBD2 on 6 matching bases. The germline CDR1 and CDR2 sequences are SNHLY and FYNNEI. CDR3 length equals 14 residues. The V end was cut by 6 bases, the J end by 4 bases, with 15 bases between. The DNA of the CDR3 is TGTGCCAGCAGGGGTGGCGGGCGGGGAGAGACCCAGTACTTC. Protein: CASRGGGRGETQYF.

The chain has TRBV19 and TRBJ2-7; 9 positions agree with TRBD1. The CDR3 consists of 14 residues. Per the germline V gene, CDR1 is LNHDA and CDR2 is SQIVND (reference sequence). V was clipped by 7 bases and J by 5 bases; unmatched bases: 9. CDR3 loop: CASKTGQGSNEQYF. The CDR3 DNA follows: TGTGCCAGTAAGACGGGACAGGGCTCTAACGAGCAGTACTTC.

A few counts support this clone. The CDR3 protein is CASSDRKSARAGELFF. In DNA, the CDR3 is TGTGCCAGCAGTGACCGAAAATCAGCCAGGGCCGGGGAGCTGTTTTTT. The chain has TRBV2 and TRBJ2-2, with a tentative D call TRBD1 (5 bases). This CDR3 has 16 residues. V was cut by 3 bases and J by 6 bases, with 17 bases left in between. The germline CDR1 and CDR2 sequences are SNHLY and FYNNEI.

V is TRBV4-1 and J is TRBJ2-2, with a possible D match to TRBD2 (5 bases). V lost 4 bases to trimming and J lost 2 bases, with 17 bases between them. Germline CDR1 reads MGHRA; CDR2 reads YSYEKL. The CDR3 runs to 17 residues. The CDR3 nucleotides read TGCGCCAGCAGCCGTCTAGTAGGAGGAGAAAACACCGGGGAGCTGTTTTTT. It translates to CASSRLVGGENTGELFF.

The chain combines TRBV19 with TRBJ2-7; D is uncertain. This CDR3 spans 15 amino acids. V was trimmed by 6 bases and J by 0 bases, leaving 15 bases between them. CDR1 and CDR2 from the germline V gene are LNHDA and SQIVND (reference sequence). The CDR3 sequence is CASRIEPTSSYEQYF. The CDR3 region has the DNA TGTGCCAGTAGAATCGAACCCACGAGCTCCTACGAGCAGTACTTC.

CDR3 loop: CASRLERGRGYEQFF. CDR3 coding DNA: TGCGCCAGCCGCCTTGAACGAGGAAGAGGATATGAGCAGTTCTTC. The rearrangement joins TRBV5-1 to TRBJ2-1; no clear D. Germline CDR1 reads SGHRS; CDR2 reads YFSETQ. V was pared by 7 bases and J by 8 bases, with 22 bases between. The CDR3 runs 15 residues.

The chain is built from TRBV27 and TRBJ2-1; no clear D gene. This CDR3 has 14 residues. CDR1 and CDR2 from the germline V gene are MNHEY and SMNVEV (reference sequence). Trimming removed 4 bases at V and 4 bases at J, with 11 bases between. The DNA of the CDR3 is TGTGCCAGCAGTTCCCGAGGAACTTACAATGAGCAGTTCTTC. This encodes CASSSRGTYNEQFF.

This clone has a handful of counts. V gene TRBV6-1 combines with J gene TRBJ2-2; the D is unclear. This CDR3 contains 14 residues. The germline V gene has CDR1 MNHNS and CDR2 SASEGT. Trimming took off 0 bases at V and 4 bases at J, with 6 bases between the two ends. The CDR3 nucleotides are TGTGCCAGCAGTGAAGCGTCGGTCACCGGGGAGCTGTTTTTT. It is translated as CASSEASVTGELFF.

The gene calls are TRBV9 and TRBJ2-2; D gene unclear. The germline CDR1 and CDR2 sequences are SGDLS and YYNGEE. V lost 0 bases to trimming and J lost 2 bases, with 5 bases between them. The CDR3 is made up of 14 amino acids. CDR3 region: CASSVELNTGELFF. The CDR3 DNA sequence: TGTGCCAGCAGCGTAGAACTTAACACCGGGGAGCTGTTTTTT. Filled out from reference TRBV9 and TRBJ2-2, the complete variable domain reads DSGVTQTPKHLITATGQRVTLRCSPRSGDLSVYWYQQSLDQGLQFLIQYYNGEERAKGNILERFSAQQFPDLHSELNLSSLELGDSALYFCASSVELNTGELFFGEGSRLTVL.

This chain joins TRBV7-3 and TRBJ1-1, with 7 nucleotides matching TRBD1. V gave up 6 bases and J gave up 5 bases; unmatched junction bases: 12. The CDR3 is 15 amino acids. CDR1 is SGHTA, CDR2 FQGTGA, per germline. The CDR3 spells CASSSVGGRGTEAFF. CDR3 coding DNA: TGTGCCAGCAGTTCGGTGGGGGGCAGGGGGACTGAAGCTTTCTTT.